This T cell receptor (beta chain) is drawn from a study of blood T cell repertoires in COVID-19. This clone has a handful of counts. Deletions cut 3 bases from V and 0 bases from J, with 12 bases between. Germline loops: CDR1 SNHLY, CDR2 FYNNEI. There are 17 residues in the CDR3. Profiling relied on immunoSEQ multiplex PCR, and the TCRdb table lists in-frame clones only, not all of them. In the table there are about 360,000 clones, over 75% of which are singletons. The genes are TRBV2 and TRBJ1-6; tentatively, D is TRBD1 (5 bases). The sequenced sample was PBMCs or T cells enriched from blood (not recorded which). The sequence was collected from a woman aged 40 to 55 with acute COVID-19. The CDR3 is CASSDLGRSSYNSPLHF. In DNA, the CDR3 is TGTGCCAGCAGTGACCTGGGGCGATCCTCCTATAATTCACCCCTCCACTTT.